These T cell receptor beta chains were read from a single sample in a study of T cells in Graves' hyperthyroidism and ophthalmopathy. TCRdb reanalysed the multiplex PCR reads using MiXCR and keeps one entry per CDR3 protein. Among 530,000 or so distinct CDR3 sequences, roughly a quarter were seen once, and the ten largest hold about 11%. Sequencing input: blood. The receptors here all came from a woman aged 25 to 39 with Graves' ophthalmopathy. CDR3s include the opening cysteine and the closing phenylalanine or tryptophan. A D gene is named only where the DNA matches it firmly. Size is stated for part of the rows, as once, few or many counts, or as a class when the clone is expanded.

clone_size j_call d_call cdr3_length v_call cdr3_aa cdr3_nt
- TRBJ1-5 - 12 TRBV10-1 CASKKRGQPQHF TGCGCCAGCAAGAAACGGGGCCAGCCCCAGCATTTT
- TRBJ2-7 - 15 TRBV6-5 CASSYGGGHSYEQYF TGTGCCAGCAGTTACGGAGGGGGACATTCCTACGAGCAGTACTTC
- TRBJ1-2 - 14 TRBV5-1 CASSPRWGKSGYTF TGCGCCAGCAGCCCGCGTTGGGGGAAGTCTGGCTACACCTTC
many TRBJ1-2 - 13 TRBV20-1 CSAKDPANYGYTF TGCAGTGCTAAGGACCCAGCTAACTATGGCTACACCTTC
- TRBJ1-2 - 12 TRBV6-1 CASRPRGDGYTF TGTGCCAGCAGGCCCAGGGGAGATGGCTACACCTTC
many TRBJ2-2 - 14 TRBV12-3/TRBV12-4 CASSLQGAGGELFF TGTGCCAGCAGTTTACAAGGGGCTGGCGGGGAGCTGTTTTTT
many TRBJ2-7 TRBD1 15 TRBV7-9 CASSLVGQAIYEQYF TGTGCCAGCAGCTTAGTGGGACAGGCTATCTACGAGCAGTACTTC
many TRBJ2-7 TRBD1 15 TRBV6-2/TRBV6-3 CASSAPDRGRFEQYF TGTGCCAGCAGCGCCCCGGACAGGGGGCGCTTCGAGCAGTACTTC
many TRBJ2-5 - 15 TRBV4-1 CASSQAYNPWETQYF TGCGCCAGCAGCCAAGCGTACAACCCCTGGGAGACCCAGTACTTC
many TRBJ1-5 TRBD1 14 TRBV19 CASCDRGSPQPQHF TGTGCCAGTTGCGACAGGGGATCTCCTCAGCCCCAGCATTTT
few TRBJ1-2 - 13 TRBV29-1 CSVDRFQAAGYTF TGCAGCGTTGACCGATTCCAGGCGGCTGGCTACACCTTC
many TRBJ2-7 - 14 TRBV11-2 CASRRGAGTYEQYF TGTGCCAGCCGCAGAGGGGCGGGCACCTACGAGCAGTACTTC
many TRBJ2-7 TRBD2 16 TRBV5-1 CASSPPLAGRNYEQYF TGCGCCAGCAGCCCACCACTAGCGGGGCGAAACTACGAGCAGTACTTC